Presented here are 5 T cell receptor beta chains from one specimen sequenced in a study of T cell clones after liver transplantation. The protocol was immunoSEQ multiplex PCR, while the TCRdb copy is restricted to in-frame clones and leaves out a portion. Of roughly 80,000 clones in the sample, over 80% are singletons; the top ten hold 2.8%. Sequenced material: CD4+ T cells from blood, taken at the 22-month timepoint. The receptors stem from a human patient who received a liver transplant. Some T cells here may be from the graft donor.

This chain connects TRBV28 to TRBJ2-5; a weak D match, TRBD1 (6 bases). Germline CDR1 MDHEN, CDR2 SYDVKM. The CDR3 is 11 residues long. Trimming removed 7 bases at V and 3 bases at J, with 6 bases between. CDR3 sequence: CASTGEETQYF. CDR3 nucleotide sequence: TGTGCCAGCACAGGGGAAGAGACCCAGTACTTC.

The CDR3 nucleotides are TGTGCCAGCAGCGTAGGCTCCTACAATGAGCAGTTCTTC. Protein sequence: CASSVGSYNEQFF. This chain links TRBV9 with TRBJ2-1; no definite D call. CDR1 is SGDLS, CDR2 YYNGEE, per germline. The CDR3 contains 13 residues. Trimming pared 0 bases from V and 0 bases from J, leaving 1 base between.

The V and J genes are TRBV16 and TRBJ1-5; 8 bases fit TRBD1. CDR1 KGHSY and CDR2 FQNENV come from the germline V gene. Trimming cost V 3 bases and J 6 bases; bases outside gene matches: 10. CDR3 length equals 16 residues. The CDR3 here is CASSQHTGGEAQPQHF. CDR3 nucleotide sequence: TGTGCCAGCAGCCAGCATACAGGGGGAGAGGCTCAGCCCCAGCATTTT.

This clone has more than one count but fewer than ten. CDR3: CAWMRGDTEAFF. The CDR3 nucleotides are TGTGCCTGGATGAGAGGGGACACTGAAGCTTTCTTT. The chain combines TRBV30 with TRBJ1-1; weak D call: TRBD1 (5 bases). CDR3 length: 12 amino acids. Germline CDR1 is GTSNPN and CDR2 is SVGIG (reference sequence). Trimming removed 4 bases at V and 3 bases at J, with 9 bases between.

This clone has a handful of counts. V gene TRBV6-5 combines with J gene TRBJ1-4; D not resolved. Deletions cut 5 bases from V and 14 bases from J, with 15 bases between. CDR1 is MNHEY, CDR2 SVGAGI, per germline. The length of the CDR3 is 12 residues. The CDR3 protein is CASSRPGAGLFF. The DNA of the CDR3 is TGTGCCAGCAGTCGGCCCGGAGCGGGGCTGTTTTTT.